This TCR beta chain was observed in a study of shared clonotypes between healthy human individuals. TCRdb keeps only in-frame clones here, not all; method: immunoSEQ multiplex PCR. Of hundreds of thousands of clones listed, about four fifths are singletons. V shed 5 bases and J shed 0 bases, with 12 bases lying between them. Looked up from germline, CDR1 is GTSNPN and CDR2 is SVGIG (reference sequence). The CDR3 extends over 14 amino acids. J is TRBJ2-3 and V is TRBV30; tentatively, D is TRBD1 or TRBD2 (6 bases each). The sequencing sample was made of PBMCs. This TCR was sampled from a woman between 40 and 50 years old in good health. Some clones in this sample may be carry-over from other donors' samples. The CDR3 region has the DNA TGTGCCTGGGGGGGGCCTTCTAGCACAGATACGCAGTATTTT. Encoded protein: CAWGGPSSTDTQYF.